This TCR beta chain was captured in a study of control samples from healthy donors and cancer patients. Profiled with immunoSEQ multiplex PCR; TCRdb holds only in-frame clones, not every one. The sample contains about 40,000 clones, roughly 90% of which appear only once. The sequence came from a woman between 50 and 59 years old in good health. Sequencing was carried out using blood.

DNA of the CDR3: TGTGCCAGCAGTGAAGTCTTTCCGAGCTCCTATAATTCACCCCTCCACTTT. Amino acids: CASSEVFPSSYNSPLHF. This chain connects TRBV6-4 to TRBJ1-6; D unclear. Germline CDR1 reads MRHNA; CDR2 reads SNTAGT. The CDR3 contains 17 residues. Deletions cut 3 bases from V and 0 bases from J, with 12 bases between.